The entry that follows covers one T cell receptor (beta chain) sequence. What it binds is unknown. The record originates from a study of cytotoxic CD8 clonotypes in ibrutinib-treated CLL. General study points: Investigators sampled sustained-remission and progressing patients at differing times.

There are 14 residues in the CDR3. The germline gives CDR1 SGHVS, CDR2 FQNEAQ. Trimming stripped 5 bases from V and 2 bases from J, with 9 bases between. Clones were read by immunoSEQ multiplex PCR, and TCRdb kept only the in-frame ones, dropping some. In the table there are about 160,000 clones, more than 70% of which are singletons. The chain recombines TRBV7-8 with TRBJ2-2; no definite D call. This sample comprised PBMCs, obtained at disease progression, from a patient treated with ibrutinib. The sequence was collected from a human donor with chronic lymphocytic leukemia. Here the CDR3 DNA reads TGTGCCAGCAGCCAAACAGAAAACACCGGGGAGCTGTTTTTT. Translated: CASSQTENTGELFF.